These 26 T cell receptor beta chains were sequenced from one sample in a study of T cell responses to AZD1222 COVID-19 vaccine. The method was immunoSEQ multiplex PCR; TCRdb's version includes in-frame clones alone and lacks a portion of them. The sample lists more than 80,000 clones; less than 95% were seen once. The sequenced sample was peripheral blood, obtained 28 days after the second AZD1222 dose. The receptors come from an adult who received the AZD1222 COVID-19 vaccine.

Points on this clone: One end of the junction is discordant with germline, which a read error may explain. The J gene is TRBJ2-7, the V gene TRBV7-6; possible D gene TRBD2, 5 bases. CDR1 and CDR2 from the germline V gene are SGHVS and FNYEAQ. This CDR3 comprises 16 residues. CDR3 in amino acids: CASSLAAGRSSDEQYF. The CDR3 DNA follows: TGTGCCAGCAGCTTAGCTGCGGGCCGCTCCTCCGACGAGCAGTACTTC.

V gene TRBV11-2 combines with J gene TRBJ2-3; the D is unclear. Trimming took 1 base from V and 0 from J, leaving 8 bases between them. CDR1 and CDR2 from the germline V gene are SGHAT and FQNNGV. CDR3 length: 15 residues. CDR3: CASSLVWASTDTQYF. CDR3 coding DNA: TGTGCCAGCAGCTTAGTGTGGGCTAGCACAGATACGCAGTATTTT.

The chain carries TRBV4-2 and TRBJ1-4, with TRBD1 as a possible D gene (5 bases). From germline, CDR1 is LGHNA and CDR2 YNFKEQ. The CDR3 contains 14 residues. The germline V and J ends were trimmed by 4 bases and 10 bases, with 16 bases remaining between them. In nucleotides, the CDR3 is TGTGCCAGCAGCCTCAGGGTCCCTGAGGGAAAACTGTTTTTT. Its translation is CASSLRVPEGKLFF.

Here the CDR3 reads CASGFYPWGGSGNTIYF. CDR3 sequence (DNA): TGTGCTAGTGGTTTCTACCCCTGGGGGGGCTCTGGAAACACCATATATTTT. V is TRBV12-5 and J is TRBJ1-3, with D possibly TRBD1 on 5 matching bases. Germline CDR1 and CDR2: LGHNT and FRNRAP. This CDR3 comprises 17 residues. The V end lost 3 bases, the J end lost 0 bases, and 15 bases lay between the germline ends.

The gene calls are TRBV11-2 and TRBJ2-7, with D unresolved. V was pared by 5 bases and J by 1 base, with 15 bases between. This CDR3 contains 15 residues. The germline V gene has CDR1 SGHAT and CDR2 FQNNGV. The CDR3 here is CASSPRAGWSYEQYF. CDR3 bases: TGTGCCAGCAGCCCCCGAGCAGGATGGTCCTACGAGCAGTACTTC. Together with reference TRBV11-2 and TRBJ2-7, the CDR3 gives the full variable domain: EAGVAQSPRYKIIEKRQSVAFWCNPISGHATLYWYQQILGQGPKLLIQFQNNGVVDDSQLPKDRFSAERLKGVDSTLKIQPAKLEDSAVYLCASSPRAGWSYEQYFGPGTRLTVT.

This clone has just one count. The chain couples TRBV6-2 or TRBV6-3 to TRBJ2-7; TRBD1 matches at 10 bases. The V gene end was trimmed by 6 bases and the J gene end by 7 bases; junction bases not matched to a gene: 12. The CDR3 has 15 residues. Germline V CDR1 and CDR2: MNHEY, SVGEGT. CDR3 DNA sequence: TGTGCCAGCAGCCGCCGGGACAGGGGTTTCGGGGAGCAGTACTTC. Translation: CASSRRDRGFGEQYF.

This clone was seen once. The chain has TRBV11-2 and TRBJ2-6; TRBD1 agrees at 12 bases. The CDR3 spans 18 residues. V was clipped by 5 bases and J by 4 bases; unmatched bases: 9. Per germline, CDR1 SGHAT and CDR2 FQNNGV. The CDR3: CASSPGQGANLGANVLTF. The CDR3 DNA follows: TGTGCCAGCAGCCCGGGACAGGGGGCAAATTTGGGGGCCAACGTCCTGACTTTC. The entire variable domain, with the rest obtained from reference TRBV11-2 and TRBJ2-6, is as follows: EAGVAQSPRYKIIEKRQSVAFWCNPISGHATLYWYQQILGQGPKLLIQFQNNGVVDDSQLPKDRFSAERLKGVDSTLKIQPAKLEDSAVYLCASSPGQGANLGANVLTFGAGSRLTVL.

J is TRBJ2-7 and V is TRBV5-1; TRBD1 aligns across 10 bases. J lost 0 bases, V lost 5 bases, and 2 bases had no gene match. The germline V gene has CDR1 SGHRS and CDR2 YFSETQ. The CDR3 runs 14 residues. The chain's CDR3 is CASRGQGSSYEQYF. CDR3 nucleotides: TGCGCCAGCAGGGGACAGGGGTCCTCCTACGAGCAGTACTTC.

The chain recombines TRBV6-6 with TRBJ1-1, with D unresolved. CDR1 and CDR2 from the germline V gene are MNHNY and SVGAGI (reference sequence). This CDR3 region has 15 residues. Trimming removed 6 bases from V and 2 bases from J, with 16 bases in between. CDR3 protein: CASRRLDPKNTEAFF. The CDR3 DNA follows: TGTGCCAGCAGGAGACTAGACCCAAAAAACACTGAAGCTTTCTTT.

The chain joins TRBV20-1 to TRBJ1-2, with no clear D. The V gene lost 4 bases and the J gene lost 2 bases, with 5 bases spanning the gap. From germline, CDR1 is DFQATT and CDR2 SNEGSKA (reference sequence). The CDR3 is 11 residues long. CDR3 sequence (DNA): TGCAGTGCTATGGGAAACTATGGCTACACCTTC. Amino acid sequence: CSAMGNYGYTF.

This clone has just one count. V and J are TRBV19 and TRBJ1-2, with 8 bases fitting TRBD1. Germline CDR1 is LNHDA and CDR2 is SQIVND (reference sequence). V shed 4 bases and J 1 base; nucleotides not matched to a gene: 11. The CDR3 sequence is 17 residues long. The CDR3 here is CASSTTGVLAGNYGYTF. The CDR3 DNA reads TGTGCCAGTAGTACGACAGGGGTACTAGCGGGTAACTATGGCTACACCTTC.

The genes are TRBV5-6 and TRBJ1-5; no definite D call. The length of the CDR3 is 12 residues. Trimming took off 3 bases at V and 5 bases at J, with 6 bases between the two ends. Germline lookup yields CDR1 SGHDT and CDR2 YYEEEE. The CDR3, as DNA: TGTGCCAGCAGCTCGGGAGATCAGCCCCAGCATTTT. Its protein is CASSSGDQPQHF.

The rearrangement links TRBV6-5 to TRBJ2-7, with a tentative D call TRBD2 (6 bases). V was pared by 0 bases and J by 3 bases, with 12 bases between. Germline lookup yields CDR1 MNHEY and CDR2 SVGAGI. The CDR3 has 15 residues. CDR3 loop: CASSYSAGTYYEQYF. The CDR3 coding sequence is TGTGCCAGCAGTTACTCCGCGGGAACCTACTACGAGCAGTACTTC.

The V and J genes are TRBV9 and TRBJ2-1, with a possible D match to TRBD2 (5 bases). In germline, CDR1 is SGDLS, CDR2 YYNGEE. The CDR3 is 15 residues long. V gave up 4 bases and J gave up 3 bases, with 14 bases separating them. In DNA form, the CDR3 reads TGTGCCAGCAGCCCCGCAGTGGGGAGCTACAATGAGCAGTTCTTC. This codes for CASSPAVGSYNEQFF.

The V gene is TRBV6-5, the J gene TRBJ1-2; D is uncertain. This CDR3 is built from 12 residues. Germline V gives CDR1 MNHEY, CDR2 SVGAGI. V gave up 4 bases and J gave up 8 bases, with 11 bases separating them. CDR3 in amino acids: CASSSPQVGYTF. For the CDR3, the DNA is TGTGCCAGCAGTTCCCCACAAGTCGGCTACACCTTC.

The chain recombines TRBV7-2 with TRBJ1-4; D may be TRBD1 (6 bases). Trimming shortened V by 6 bases and J by 3 bases, and 11 bases separated the two germline ends. The CDR3 loop spans 14 amino acids. Germline CDR1 is SGHTA and CDR2 is FQGNSA. The CDR3 region has the DNA TGTGCCAGCAGGCAACAGGGCGCTAATGAAAAACTGTTTTTT. Its protein is CASRQQGANEKLFF.

The chain recombines TRBV9 with TRBJ1-2, with a weak D call TRBD1 (6 bases). V shed 3 bases and J shed 6 bases, with 12 bases lying between them. There are 13 residues in the CDR3. Germline CDR1 SGDLS, CDR2 YYNGEE. The CDR3 sequence is CASSADRPHGYTF. The CDR3, as DNA: TGTGCCAGCAGCGCCGACAGGCCCCATGGCTACACCTTC.

By share, this clone counts as medium-sized. The V and J genes are TRBV27 and TRBJ2-6; D may be TRBD2 (7 bases). The V and J ends lost 5 bases and 2 bases respectively, with 13 bases between them. The CDR3 consists of 16 residues. Germline lookup yields CDR1 MNHEY and CDR2 SMNVEV (reference sequence). CDR3 sequence: CASSVQGTTGANVLTF. The CDR3 nucleotides read TGTGCCAGCAGTGTTCAGGGGACTACTGGGGCCAACGTCCTGACTTTC.

This chain connects TRBV18 to TRBJ2-2, with TRBD1 matching 9 bases. This CDR3 has 16 amino acids. Germline lookup yields CDR1 KGHSH and CDR2 LQKENI. Trimming cost V 6 bases and J 5 bases; bases outside gene matches: 10. The CDR3 region is CASSAKGQGLTGELFF. CDR3 in DNA: TGTGCCAGCTCCGCAAAGGGACAGGGCCTGACCGGGGAGCTGTTTTTT.

The chain employs TRBV19 and TRBJ1-1, with D tentatively TRBD1 (5 bases). The ends were cut back, 5 bases at V and 6 bases at J, with 16 bases in the middle. The CDR3 contains 14 residues. The germline V gene encodes CDR1 LNHDA and CDR2 SQIVND (reference sequence). This CDR3 is CASSYAGIGAEAFF. In DNA, the CDR3 is TGTGCCAGTAGTTATGCAGGGATCGGTGCTGAAGCTTTCTTT.

This sequence joins TRBV5-1 and TRBJ1-1; no firm D call. The CDR3 sequence is 13 residues long. Trimming removed 4 bases at V and 0 bases at J, with 7 bases between. CDR1 is SGHRS, CDR2 YFSETQ, per germline. In nucleotides, the CDR3 is TGCGCCAGCAGCCGCCGGCTGAACACTGAAGCTTTCTTT. Its translation: CASSRRLNTEAFF.

This chain links TRBV5-8 with TRBJ2-7; D is possibly TRBD1 (6 bases). This CDR3 contains 15 residues. CDR1 is SGHTS and CDR2 is YDEGEE in the germline V gene. The germline V and J ends were trimmed by 0 bases and 2 bases, with 12 bases remaining between them. The CDR3 is CASSLGQVVTYEQYF. In DNA, the CDR3 is TGTGCCAGCAGCTTGGGACAGGTTGTTACCTACGAGCAGTACTTC. Complete variable domain (other parts from reference TRBV5-8 and TRBJ2-7): EAGVTQSPTHLIKTRGQQATLRCSPISGHTSVYWYQQALGLGLQFLLWYDEGEERNRGNFPPRFSGRQFPNYSSELNVNALELEDSALYLCASSLGQVVTYEQYFGPGTRLTVT.

The chain uses TRBV3-1 (or the pseudogene TRBV3-2) and TRBJ2-3; 15 bases agree with TRBD2. There are 19 residues in the CDR3. Germline-derived CDR1 and CDR2 are LGHDT and YNNKEL (reference sequence). The junction had 12 bases not matched to a gene; V was cut back by 1 base and J by 7 bases. The CDR3 region has the DNA TGTGCCAGCAGCCAAGTCCCGGGACTAGCGGGGGGAGGGGGAAATACGCAGTATTTT. The encoded protein is CASSQVPGLAGGGGNTQYF.

The chain combines TRBV2 with TRBJ1-6; D is uncertain. The CDR3 loop spans 17 amino acids. Per the germline V gene, CDR1 is SNHLY and CDR2 is FYNNEI. The V end was cut by 1 base, the J end by 0 bases, with 10 bases between. The CDR3: CASSEGAVSSYNSPLHF. In DNA, the CDR3 is TGTGCCAGCAGTGAAGGGGCAGTCAGCTCCTATAATTCACCCCTCCACTTT.

The gene calls are TRBV3-1 (or the pseudogene TRBV3-2) and TRBJ1-6, with 9 nucleotides matching TRBD1. Germline values: CDR1 LGHDT, CDR2 YNNKEL (reference sequence). There are 16 residues in the CDR3. V lost 4 bases to trimming and J lost 10 bases; unmatched junction nucleotides: 11. CDR3 sequence: CASSRLDRGGRSPLHF. CDR3 bases: TGTGCCAGCAGCCGTCTGGACAGGGGAGGGCGGTCACCCCTCCACTTT.

This clone was observed once. The V and J genes are TRBV27 and TRBJ1-6; the match to TRBD1 covers 8 bases. The J segment lost 7 bases and the V segment lost 6 bases, leaving 5 bases of the junction unmatched. CDR1 and CDR2 (germline): MNHEY, SMNVEV (reference sequence). This CDR3 spans 14 amino acids. CDR3 residues: CASRRTGRNSPLHF. The CDR3 bases are TGTGCCAGCAGGAGGACAGGGAGAAATTCACCCCTCCACTTT.